This T cell receptor (beta chain) is from a study of blood T cells in healthy people across ages. With a J-beta primer mix and a sample-barcoded 5' primer, a second PCR ran roughly 6 to 11 cycles. TCRdb fed the 5' RACE reads into MiXCR, producing one record per CDR3 protein. In the table there are roughly 730,000 distinct CDR3 sequences, approximately 53% of which are singletons. This CDR3 contains 14 residues. The germline V and J ends were trimmed by 5 bases and 6 bases, with 16 bases remaining between them. V gene TRBV12-3 or TRBV12-4 combines with J gene TRBJ1-1; D gene ambiguous. Sequenced material: blood. The sequence was collected from a man aged 35-49 years in good health. CDR3 DNA sequence: TGTGCCAGCAGTATATCCGGGCCCCTTCCTGAAGCTTTCTTT. Its translation is CASSISGPLPEAFF.